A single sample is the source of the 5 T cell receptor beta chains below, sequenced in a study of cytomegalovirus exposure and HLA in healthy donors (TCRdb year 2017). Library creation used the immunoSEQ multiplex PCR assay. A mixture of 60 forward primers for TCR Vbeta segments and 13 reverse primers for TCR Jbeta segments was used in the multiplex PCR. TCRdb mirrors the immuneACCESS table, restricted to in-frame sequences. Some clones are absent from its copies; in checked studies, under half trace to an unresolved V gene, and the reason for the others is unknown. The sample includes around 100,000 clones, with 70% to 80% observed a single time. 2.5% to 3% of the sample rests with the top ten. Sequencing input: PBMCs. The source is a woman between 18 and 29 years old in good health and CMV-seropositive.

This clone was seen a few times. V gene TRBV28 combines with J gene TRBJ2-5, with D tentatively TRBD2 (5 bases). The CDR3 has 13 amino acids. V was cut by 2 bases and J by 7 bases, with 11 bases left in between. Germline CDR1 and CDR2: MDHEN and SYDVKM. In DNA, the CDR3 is TGTGCCAGCAGTTTAGGGCGGGCTGCGACCCAGTACTTC. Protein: CASSLGRAATQYF.

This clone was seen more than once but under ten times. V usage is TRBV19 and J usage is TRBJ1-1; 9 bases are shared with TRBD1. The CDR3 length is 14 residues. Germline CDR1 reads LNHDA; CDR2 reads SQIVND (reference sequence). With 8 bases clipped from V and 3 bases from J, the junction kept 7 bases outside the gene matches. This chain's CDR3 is CASGYTGGYTEAFF. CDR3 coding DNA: TGTGCCAGTGGCTATACAGGGGGCTACACTGAAGCTTTCTTT.

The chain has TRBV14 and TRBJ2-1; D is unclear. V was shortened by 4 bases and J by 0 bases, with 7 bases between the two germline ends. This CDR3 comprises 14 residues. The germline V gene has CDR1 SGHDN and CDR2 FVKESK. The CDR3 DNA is TGTGCCAGCAGCCGTTCTAGCTCCTACAATGAGCAGTTCTTC. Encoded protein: CASSRSSSYNEQFF.

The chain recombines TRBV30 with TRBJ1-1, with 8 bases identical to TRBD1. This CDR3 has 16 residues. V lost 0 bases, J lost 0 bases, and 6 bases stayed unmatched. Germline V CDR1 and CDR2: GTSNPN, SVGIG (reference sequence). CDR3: CAWSVTGGDMNTEAFF. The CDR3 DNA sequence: TGTGCCTGGAGTGTAACAGGGGGGGACATGAACACTGAAGCTTTCTTT.

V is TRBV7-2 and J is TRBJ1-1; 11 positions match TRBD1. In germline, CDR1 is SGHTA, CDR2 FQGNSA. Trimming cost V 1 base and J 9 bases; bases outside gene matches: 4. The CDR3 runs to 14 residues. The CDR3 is CASSLGTGGGQAFF. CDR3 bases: TGTGCCAGCAGCTTAGGGACAGGGGGCGGACAAGCTTTCTTT.